These 28 T cell receptor beta chains came from one sample sequenced in a study of blood T cell repertoires in COVID-19. Data came from immunoSEQ multiplex PCR; TCRdb stores just in-frame clones and leaves some out. The sample lists roughly 410,000 clones, over 75% occurring once. Sequenced: peripheral blood. Receptors originate from a woman aged 60-75 years with COVID-19, enrolled during active disease.

The CDR3 sequence: CASKRESYNSPLHF. In DNA form, the CDR3 reads TGCGCCAGCAAGCGGGAATCCTATAATTCACCCCTCCACTTT. This rearrangement joins TRBV5-1 to TRBJ1-6; D is ambiguous. The germline V gene encodes CDR1 SGHRS and CDR2 YFSETQ. The germline V and J ends were trimmed by 6 bases and 1 base, with 8 bases remaining between them. The length of the CDR3 is 14 residues.

This chain connects TRBV7-8 to TRBJ2-1; 16 bases map to TRBD2. From germline, CDR1 is SGHVS and CDR2 FQNEAQ. Losses at the gene ends were 4 bases for V and 9 bases for J; bases not matched to a gene: 15. There are 19 residues in the CDR3. This CDR3 is CASSSVPGLAGGATAEQFF. For the CDR3, the DNA is TGTGCCAGCAGCTCCGTCCCGGGACTAGCGGGGGGGGCTACAGCTGAGCAGTTCTTC.

The rearrangement links TRBV19 to TRBJ1-5; 7 bases fit TRBD1. Germline V CDR1 and CDR2: LNHDA, SQIVND (reference sequence). V dropped 9 bases and J dropped 6; count of bases not matched to a gene: 8. This CDR3 has 13 residues. The CDR3 protein is CASTTGWVQPQHF. In DNA, the CDR3 is TGTGCCAGCACGACAGGGTGGGTTCAGCCCCAGCATTTT.

The chain uses TRBV7-9 and TRBJ1-1; D is undetermined. Germline V gene sequence: CDR1 SEHNR, CDR2 FQNEAQ (reference sequence). The V end lost 3 bases, the J end lost 7 bases, and 15 bases lay between the germline ends. The CDR3 covers 14 residues. The chain's CDR3 is CASSLLGGRGEAFF. The CDR3 nucleotides are TGTGCCAGCAGCTTGCTTGGAGGACGAGGTGAAGCTTTCTTT.

This chain uses TRBV7-2 with TRBJ1-1, with D perhaps matching TRBD1 (6 bases). V lost 5 bases to trimming and J lost 4 bases, with 17 bases between them. Germline loops: CDR1 SGHTA, CDR2 FQGNSA. There are 15 residues in the CDR3. CDR3 bases: TGTGCCAGCAGCCGGCTAGGGGCAGGGGCCACTGAAGCTTTCTTT. Its translation is CASSRLGAGATEAFF. The full variable domain, rest sourced from reference TRBV7-2 and TRBJ1-1, is GAGVSQSPSNKVTEKGKDVELRCDPISGHTALYWYRQSLGQGLEFLIYFQGNSAPDKSGLPSDRFSAERTGGSVSTLTIQRTQQEDSAVYLCASSRLGAGATEAFFGQGTRLTVV.

The rearrangement uses TRBV4-2 and TRBJ2-1, with D possibly TRBD1 on 5 matching bases. This CDR3 comprises 16 residues. Trimming stripped 0 bases from V and 0 bases from J, with 9 bases between. Germline-derived CDR1 and CDR2 are LGHNA and YNFKEQ. CDR3 bases: TGTGCCAGCAGCCAAGAAGGCCAGGGCTCCTACAATGAGCAGTTCTTC. Translation: CASSQEGQGSYNEQFF.

The gene calls are TRBV5-1 and TRBJ1-3, with TRBD1 as a possible D gene (6 bases). Germline V gene lookup returns CDR1 SGHRS and CDR2 YFSETQ. This CDR3 comprises 16 residues. V lost 2 bases and J 8 bases, leaving 20 bases between the germline ends. The CDR3 nucleotides read TGCGCCAGCAGCTTTGATGGGGGCTCAAGATCAGACACCATATATTTT. This translates into CASSFDGGSRSDTIYF.

The gene calls are TRBV19 and TRBJ2-6, with 8 bases lining up with TRBD1. The V and J ends lost 5 bases and 0 bases, in that order; junction bases with no gene match: 3. CDR1 is LNHDA, CDR2 SQIVND, per germline (reference sequence). This CDR3 comprises 16 residues. CDR3 protein: CASSAQGASGANVLTF. The DNA of the CDR3 is TGTGCCAGTAGTGCCCAGGGGGCCTCTGGGGCCAACGTCCTGACTTTC.

V gene TRBV5-1 combines with J gene TRBJ1-2; D not certain. Germline lookup yields CDR1 SGHRS and CDR2 YFSETQ. This CDR3 has 13 residues. The V gene lost 3 bases and the J gene lost 8 bases, with 14 bases spanning the gap. DNA for the CDR3: TGCGCCAGCAGCTCTAACTCCCGGGAGGGCTACACCTTC. Encoded protein: CASSSNSREGYTF.

The chain has TRBV5-4 and TRBJ2-5, with 9 bases lining up with TRBD1. V was clipped by 2 bases and J by 7 bases; unmatched bases: 15. Germline values: CDR1 SGHNT, CDR2 YYREEE (reference sequence). The CDR3 spans 17 residues. As DNA, the CDR3 is TGTGCCAGCAGCTTTCCGGACCGGGACAGGGATGAAGGGACCCAGTACTTC. Its protein product is CASSFPDRDRDEGTQYF.

This clone appeared once. The chain employs TRBV4-1 and TRBJ1-1; D may be TRBD1 (6 bases). The germline V gene has CDR1 MGHRA and CDR2 YSYEKL. Between the trimmed V and J ends, which lost 7 bases and 0 bases, there was a span of 15 bases. This CDR3 region has 15 residues. This CDR3 is CASKGGGYMNTEAFF. The CDR3 nucleotides read TGCGCCAGCAAAGGGGGGGGCTACATGAACACTGAAGCTTTCTTT.

This clone was counted a single time. The rearrangement uses TRBV5-1 and TRBJ2-5, with a tentative D call TRBD2 (6 bases). Trimming removed 0 bases from V and 6 bases from J, with 12 bases in between. Germline loops: CDR1 SGHRS, CDR2 YFSETQ. The CDR3 totals 14 residues. CDR3 loop: CASSLVGGGKTQYF. CDR3 DNA sequence: TGCGCCAGCAGCTTGGTGGGGGGAGGAAAGACCCAGTACTTC.

The genes are TRBV5-1 and TRBJ2-5; TRBD1 aligns across 9 bases. Looked up from germline, CDR1 is SGHRS and CDR2 is YFSETQ. The ends lost 1 base at V and 5 bases at J; junction bases unmatched: 3. The CDR3 loop spans 14 amino acids. The CDR3 region has the DNA TGCGCCAGCAGCTTGCAGGGGACAGGGGAGACCCAGTACTTC. This gives the protein CASSLQGTGETQYF.

This sequence joins TRBV5-1 and TRBJ1-4; D gene ambiguous. Trimming removed 2 bases from V and 3 bases from J, with 11 bases in between. The length of the CDR3 is 15 residues. Germline V gives CDR1 SGHRS, CDR2 YFSETQ. CDR3 DNA: TGCGCCAGCAGCTTAGAGGCCCGGGCTAATGAAAAACTGTTTTTT. Translated, it gives CASSLEARANEKLFF.

The chain employs TRBV3-1 (or the pseudogene TRBV3-2) and TRBJ1-2, with D possibly matching TRBD1 (5 bases). Trimming removed 2 bases from V and 7 bases from J, with 11 bases in between. The CDR3 covers 13 residues. CDR1 is LGHDT and CDR2 is YNNKEL in the germline V gene (reference sequence). The CDR3 DNA is TGTGCCAGCAGCCAATTGACAGTAGCTGGCTACACCTTC. The encoded protein is CASSQLTVAGYTF.

This chain uses TRBV5-6 with TRBJ1-2; D call uncertain. The germline V gene encodes CDR1 SGHDT and CDR2 YYEEEE. CDR3 length: 16 amino acids. V was cut by 7 bases and J by 0 bases, with 19 bases left in between. CDR3 residues: CASARTQRLSNYGYTF. CDR3 bases: TGTGCCAGCGCGAGGACTCAACGACTCTCTAACTATGGCTACACCTTC.

This sequence joins TRBV12-3 or TRBV12-4 and TRBJ1-2; D might be TRBD1 (5 bases). The CDR3 covers 12 residues. Deletions cut 3 bases from V and 9 bases from J, with 11 bases between. This CDR3 is CASSFVQGSYTF. The CDR3 DNA is TGTGCCAGCAGTTTCGTTCAGGGTAGCTACACCTTC.

The CDR3 DNA sequence: TGTGCCAGCAGCGGTAGCGGCTGGGCATACAATGAGCAGTTCTTC. Protein: CASSGSGWAYNEQFF. This chain links TRBV9 with TRBJ2-1; TRBD2 might be the D (6 bases). V lost 3 bases and J 4 bases, leaving 14 bases between the germline ends. The CDR3 loop spans 15 amino acids. CDR1 SGDLS and CDR2 YYNGEE come from the germline V gene.

V and J are TRBV3-1 (or the pseudogene TRBV3-2) and TRBJ2-2, with 13 bases lining up with TRBD2. CDR3 size: 18 residues. V trimming: 1 base; J trimming: 5 bases; junction bases outside the gene matches: 7. CDR1 and CDR2 from the germline V gene are LGHDT and YNNKEL (reference sequence). The CDR3 loop reads CASSQGTSGGARTGELFF. CDR3 bases: TGTGCCAGCAGCCAAGGAACTAGCGGGGGGGCCAGAACCGGGGAGCTGTTTTTT.

This chain joins TRBV5-4 and TRBJ1-6, with 7 bases lining up with TRBD1. The CDR3 extends over 15 amino acids. CDR1 and CDR2 from the germline V gene are SGHNT and YYREEE (reference sequence). Trimming removed 0 bases from V and 5 bases from J; junction bases left unmatched: 2. The CDR3 loop reads CASSLVGTDNSPLHF. The DNA for the CDR3 is TGTGCCAGCAGCTTGGTGGGGACAGATAATTCACCCCTCCACTTT. Looking up the rest from reference TRBV5-4 and TRBJ1-6 gives the full variable domain: ETGVTQSPTHLIKTRGQQVTLRCSSQSGHNTVSWYQQALGQGPQFIFQYYREEENGRGNFPPRFSGLQFPNYSSELNVNALELDDSALYLCASSLVGTDNSPLHFGNGTRLTVT.

CDR3 amino acids: CASSQIQGARDEQFF. The CDR3 DNA reads TGTGCCAGCAGCCAAATACAGGGGGCGCGGGATGAGCAGTTCTTC. V and J are TRBV4-2 and TRBJ2-1, with TRBD1 matching 9 bases. The CDR3 consists of 15 residues. The V and J ends lost 2 bases and 8 bases, in that order; junction bases with no gene match: 7. Per germline, CDR1 LGHNA and CDR2 YNFKEQ.

This sequence joins TRBV10-1 and TRBJ2-1; no clear D. The CDR3 is 13 amino acids. Germline CDR1 and CDR2: WNHNN and SYGVQD (reference sequence). Deletions cut 0 bases from V and 8 bases from J, with 8 bases between. The CDR3 region is CASSESKRYEQFF. For the CDR3, the DNA is TGCGCCAGCAGTGAGTCGAAACGGTATGAGCAGTTCTTC.

The sample holds one count of this clone. The genes are TRBV5-4 and TRBJ2-5; a weak D match, TRBD2 (5 bases). This CDR3 region has 15 residues. The germline gives CDR1 SGHNT, CDR2 YYREEE (reference sequence). Trimming left V 3 bases short and J 5 bases short, with 17 bases between. The CDR3 DNA is TGTGCCAGCAGCTCCTTCTCTGCGGGCGGGGAGACCCAGTACTTC. Translating gives CASSSFSAGGETQYF.

The V call is TRBV18, the J call TRBJ1-1; D may be TRBD1 (5 bases). V lost 0 bases to trimming and J lost 1 base, with 12 bases between them. The CDR3 runs 16 residues. Germline CDR1 KGHSH, CDR2 LQKENI. The CDR3 nucleotides are TGTGCCAGCTCACCACCCCTGACAGCAGCGAACACTGAAGCTTTCTTT. It specifies CASSPPLTAANTEAFF. The full variable domain, in which reference TRBV18 and TRBJ1-1 provide the parts outside the CDR3, is NAGVMQNPRHLVRRRGQEARLRCSPMKGHSHVYWYRQLPEEGLKFMVYLQKENIIDESGMPKERFSAEFPKEGPSILRIQQVVRGDSAAYFCASSPPLTAANTEAFFGQGTRLTVV.

The chain links TRBV28 to TRBJ2-3; 8 nucleotides agree with TRBD1. Germline V gene sequence: CDR1 MDHEN, CDR2 SYDVKM. V shed 5 bases, J shed 3 bases, and the junction held 7 bases outside the gene matches. The CDR3 loop spans 15 amino acids. The chain's CDR3 is CASSLTGVGTDTQYF. In DNA, the CDR3 is TGTGCCAGCAGTCTGACAGGGGTCGGAACAGATACGCAGTATTTT. The entire variable domain, with the rest obtained from reference TRBV28 and TRBJ2-3, is as follows: DVKVTQSSRYLVKRTGEKVFLECVQDMDHENMFWYRQDPGLGLRLIYFSYDVKMKEKGDIPEGYSVSREKKERFSLILESASTNQTSMYLCASSLTGVGTDTQYFGPGTRLTVL.

The chain employs TRBV5-1 and TRBJ2-7; 8 bases align to TRBD2. The CDR3 runs to 15 residues. V was pared by 3 bases and J by 4 bases, with 9 bases of the junction left unmatched. Germline lookup yields CDR1 SGHRS and CDR2 YFSETQ. CDR3 bases: TGCGCCAGCAGCTCCCATAAAGCGGGGGTATACGAGCAGTACTTC. As protein: CASSSHKAGVYEQYF.

J is TRBJ1-1 and V is TRBV5-4; D possibly corresponds to TRBD1 (5 bases). Germline loops: CDR1 SGHNT, CDR2 YYREEE (reference sequence). The CDR3 totals 12 residues. V lost 7 bases, J lost 8 bases, and 15 bases lay in between. CDR3 sequence reads: CASAIPPGEAFF. The CDR3 DNA sequence: TGTGCCAGCGCTATACCCCCAGGGGAAGCTTTCTTT.

J is TRBJ1-6 and V is TRBV27; D uncertain. Germline CDR1 is MNHEY and CDR2 is SMNVEV (reference sequence). This CDR3 spans 13 amino acids. Trimming cost V 4 bases and J 10 bases, with 11 bases left between them. For the CDR3, the DNA is TGTGCCAGCAGTTCAACAGCGGGGTCACCCCTCCACTTT. Amino acids: CASSSTAGSPLHF.